This T cell receptor beta chain came from a study of control samples from healthy donors and cancer patients. The repertoire was sequenced with immunoSEQ multiplex PCR; TCRdb's copy has only in-frame clones and lacks some. The sample has 150,000 to 200,000 clones, around 94% seen once; the top ten hold around 13%. This CDR3 spans 15 amino acids. Germline values: CDR1 SQVTM, CDR2 ANQGSEA. With V trimmed by 6 bases and J by 6 bases, 13 bases remained unmatched. The chain recombines TRBV29-1 with TRBJ2-3; 9 bases are shared with TRBD2. Sequenced material: PBMCs. The TCR originated in a man in his sixties with colorectal cancer. The chain's CDR3 is CSVTGLAPRGDTQYF. CDR3 bases: TGCAGCGTAACGGGACTAGCCCCAAGGGGGGATACGCAGTATTTT.